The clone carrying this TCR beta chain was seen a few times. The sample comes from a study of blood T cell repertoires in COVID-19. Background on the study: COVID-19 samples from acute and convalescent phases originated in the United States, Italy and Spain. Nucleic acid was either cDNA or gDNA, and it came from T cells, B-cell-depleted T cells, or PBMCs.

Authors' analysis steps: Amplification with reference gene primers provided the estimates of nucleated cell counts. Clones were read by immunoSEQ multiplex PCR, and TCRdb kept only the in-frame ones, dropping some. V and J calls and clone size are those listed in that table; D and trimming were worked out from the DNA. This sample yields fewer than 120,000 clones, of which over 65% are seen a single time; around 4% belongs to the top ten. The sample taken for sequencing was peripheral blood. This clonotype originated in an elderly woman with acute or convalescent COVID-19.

The CDR3 nucleotides read TGTGCCAGCAGCCAAGGATGGGACAGGAATGAGCAGTTCTTC. Translating gives CASSQGWDRNEQFF. V gene TRBV3-1 (or the pseudogene TRBV3-2) combines with J gene TRBJ2-1, with TRBD1 identical over 8 bases. Germline values: CDR1 LGHDT, CDR2 YNNKEL (reference sequence). The CDR3 sequence is 14 residues long. The J segment lost 7 bases and the V segment lost 1 base, leaving 3 bases of the junction unmatched.